The 16 T cell receptor beta chains given below trace back to one sample, sequenced in a study of T cells expressing NK-cell markers. From its re-call of the 5' RACE reads, TCRdb lists each CDR3 protein once, without DNA. The sample includes around 110,000 distinct CDR3 sequences. The sample taken for sequencing was blood T cells: a sorted CD56 or NKG2C T cell subset, CD4+ or CD8+ T cells, or bulk PBMC T cells (not recorded which). The receptors stem from a woman aged 18-70 years in good health.

The rearrangement links TRBV12-3 or TRBV12-4 to TRBJ2-7; the TCRdb call, TRBD1, lacks DNA for checking. The CDR3 runs 14 residues. CDR3 region: CASSPKGVPHEQYF.

This rearrangement joins TRBV7-9 to TRBJ2-6. There are 15 residues in the CDR3. In germline, CDR1 is SEHNR, CDR2 FQNEAQ (reference sequence). The CDR3 loop reads CASSSIVSGANVLTF.

This chain uses TRBV7-9 with TRBJ1-1. The CDR3 spans 14 residues. CDR1 is SEHNR, CDR2 FQNEAQ, per germline (reference sequence). CDR3 sequence reads: CASSSLGVNTEAFF.

The genes are TRBV28 and TRBJ2-7; checking the TCRdb D call of TRBD1 is not possible without DNA. The CDR3 has 14 residues. The germline V gene encodes CDR1 MDHEN and CDR2 SYDVKM. CDR3 sequence reads: CASTLGQVTYEQYF.

The V and J genes are TRBV20-1 and TRBJ1-1; without DNA, the TCRdb call of TRBD1 cannot be checked. The CDR3 runs 12 residues. Per the germline V gene, CDR1 is DFQATT and CDR2 is SNEGSKA (reference sequence). CDR3 in amino acids: CSARPGDTEAFF.

The chain is built from TRBV18 and TRBJ2-1. CDR1 and CDR2 (germline): KGHSH, LQKENI. This CDR3 region has 12 residues. The CDR3 sequence: CASSPPGDEQFF.

V is TRBV29-1 and J is TRBJ1-2; the D gene TCRdb calls, TRBD1, cannot be checked with no DNA. The germline gives CDR1 SQVTM, CDR2 ANQGSEA. CDR3 size: 12 residues. This CDR3 reads CSVRGRLDGYTF.

The chain links TRBV23-1 to TRBJ2-2; there is no DNA to check the TCRdb D call of TRBD1. TRBV23-1 is known as an ORF, though its function is uncertain. This CDR3 region has 15 residues. CDR3 amino acids: CASSRTRGNTGELFF.

V usage is TRBV5-1 and J usage is TRBJ2-7. Germline V gene data show CDR1 as SGHRS and CDR2 as YFSETQ. The CDR3 consists of 12 residues. CDR3 sequence reads: CASSSEVSEQYF.

The chain joins TRBV6-5 to TRBJ1-1. Germline-derived CDR1 and CDR2 are MNHEY and SVGAGI. The CDR3 covers 18 residues. The CDR3: CASSYLTGTAVMNTEAFF.

This rearrangement joins TRBV20-1 to TRBJ2-1; TCRdb reports TRBD1, a call that lacks DNA to check it against. CDR3 length equals 12 residues. Germline-derived CDR1 and CDR2 are DFQATT and SNEGSKA (reference sequence). The CDR3 protein is CSVRGDYNEQFF.

The genes are TRBV27 and TRBJ1-4. The CDR3 loop spans 14 amino acids. CDR1 is MNHEY and CDR2 is SMNVEV in the germline V gene (reference sequence). CDR3 sequence: CASSLIATNEKLFF. The complete variable domain, with remaining parts taken from reference TRBV27 and TRBJ1-4, reads EAQVTQNPRYLITVTGKKLTVTCSQNMNHEYMSWYRQDPGLGLRQIYYSMNVEVTDKGDVPEGYKVSRKEKRNFPLILESPSPNQTSLYFCASSLIATNEKLFFGSGTQLSVL.

The V call is TRBV12-3 or TRBV12-4, the J call TRBJ2-2; TCRdb lists TRBD1, though no DNA is available to test this call. The CDR3 totals 12 residues. Here the CDR3 reads CASSQGSGELFF.

The J gene is TRBJ2-1, the V gene TRBV28; TCRdb calls TRBD2, which cannot be checked without DNA. The CDR3 is 13 amino acids. The germline gives CDR1 MDHEN, CDR2 SYDVKM. CDR3 in amino acids: CASSALAGYEQFF.

The V gene is TRBV13, the J gene TRBJ2-3; TCRdb lists TRBD1, though no DNA is available to test this call. Germline CDR1 reads PRHDT; CDR2 reads FYEKMQ (reference sequence). The CDR3 spans 17 residues. CDR3 sequence reads: CASSPGGGTPHTDTQYF. Full variable domain (missing parts from reference TRBV13 and TRBJ2-3): AAGVIQSPRHLIKEKRETATLKCYPIPRHDTVYWYQQGPGQDPQFLISFYEKMQSDKGSIPDRFSAQQFSDYHSELNMSSLELGDSALYFCASSPGGGTPHTDTQYFGPGTRLTVL.

CDR3 amino acids: CASSLSGQGPTTQYF. The chain employs TRBV7-9 and TRBJ2-5; no DNA is available, so the TRBD1 call from TCRdb remains unchecked. Per the germline V gene, CDR1 is SEHNR and CDR2 is FQNEAQ (reference sequence). CDR3 length: 15 residues. The whole variable domain, filled in from reference TRBV7-9 and TRBJ2-5, reads DTGVSQNPRHKITKRGQNVTFRCDPISEHNRLYWYRQTLGQGPEFLTYFQNEAQLEKSRLLSDRFSAERPKGSFSTLEIQRTEQGDSAMYLCASSLSGQGPTTQYFGPGTRLLVL.